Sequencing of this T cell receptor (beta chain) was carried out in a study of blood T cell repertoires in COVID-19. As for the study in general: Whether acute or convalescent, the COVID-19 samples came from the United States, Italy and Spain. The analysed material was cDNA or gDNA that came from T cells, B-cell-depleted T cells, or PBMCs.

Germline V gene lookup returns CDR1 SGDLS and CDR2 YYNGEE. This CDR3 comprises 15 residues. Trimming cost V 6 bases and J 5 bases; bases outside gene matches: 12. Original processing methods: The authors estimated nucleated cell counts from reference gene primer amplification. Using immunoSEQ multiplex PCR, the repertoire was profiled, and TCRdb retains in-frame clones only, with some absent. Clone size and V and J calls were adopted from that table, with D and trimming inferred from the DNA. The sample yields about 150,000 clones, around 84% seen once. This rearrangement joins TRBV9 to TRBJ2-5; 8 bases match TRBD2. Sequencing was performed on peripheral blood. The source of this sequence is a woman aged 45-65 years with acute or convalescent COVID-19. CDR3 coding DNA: TGTGCCAGCACCCCAGGCGGGGGGCCGGGGGAGACCCAGTACTTC. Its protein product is CASTPGGGPGETQYF.